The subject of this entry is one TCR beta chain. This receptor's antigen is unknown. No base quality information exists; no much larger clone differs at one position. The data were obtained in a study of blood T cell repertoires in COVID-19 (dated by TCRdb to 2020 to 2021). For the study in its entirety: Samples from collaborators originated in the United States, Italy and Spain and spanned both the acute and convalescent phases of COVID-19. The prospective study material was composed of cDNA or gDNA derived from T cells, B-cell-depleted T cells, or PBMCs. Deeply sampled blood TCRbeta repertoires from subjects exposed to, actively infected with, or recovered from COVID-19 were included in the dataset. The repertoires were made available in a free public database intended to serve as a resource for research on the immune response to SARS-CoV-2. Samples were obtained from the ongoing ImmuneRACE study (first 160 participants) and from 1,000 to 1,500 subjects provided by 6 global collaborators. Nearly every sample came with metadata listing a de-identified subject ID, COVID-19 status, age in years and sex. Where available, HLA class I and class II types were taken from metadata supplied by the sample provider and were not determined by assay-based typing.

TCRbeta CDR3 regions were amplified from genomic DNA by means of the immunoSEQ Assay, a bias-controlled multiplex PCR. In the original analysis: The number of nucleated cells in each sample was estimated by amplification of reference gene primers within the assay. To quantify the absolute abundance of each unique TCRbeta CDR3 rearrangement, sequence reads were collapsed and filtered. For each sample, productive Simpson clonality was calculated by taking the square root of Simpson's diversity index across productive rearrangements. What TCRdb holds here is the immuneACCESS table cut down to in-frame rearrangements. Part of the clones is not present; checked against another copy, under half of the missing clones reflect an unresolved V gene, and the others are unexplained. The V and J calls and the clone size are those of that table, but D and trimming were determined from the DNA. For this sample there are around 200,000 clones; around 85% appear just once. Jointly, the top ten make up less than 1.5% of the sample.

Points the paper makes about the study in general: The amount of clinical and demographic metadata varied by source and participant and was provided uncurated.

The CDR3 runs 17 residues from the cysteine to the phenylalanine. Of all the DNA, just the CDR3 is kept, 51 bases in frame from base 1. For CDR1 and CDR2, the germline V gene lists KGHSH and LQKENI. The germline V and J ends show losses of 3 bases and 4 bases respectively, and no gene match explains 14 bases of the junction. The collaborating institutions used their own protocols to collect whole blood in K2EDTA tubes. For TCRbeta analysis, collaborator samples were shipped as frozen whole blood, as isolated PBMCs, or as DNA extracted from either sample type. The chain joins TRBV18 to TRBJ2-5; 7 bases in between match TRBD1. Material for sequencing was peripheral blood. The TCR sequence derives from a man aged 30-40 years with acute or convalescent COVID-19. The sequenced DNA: TGTGCCAGCTCACCGGGACAGATTTCCCAAACCCGAGAGACCCAGTACTTC. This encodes CASSPGQISQTRETQYF.